This is a list of T cell receptor beta chains from one sample in a study of radiotherapy plus CTLA-4 blockade in lung cancer. Repertoires were generated with immunoSEQ multiplex PCR, while TCRdb's copy carries only in-frame clones and drops some. Among more than 95,000 clones listed, about 77% were seen once. Here the sequenced sample was peripheral blood, taken from a patient treated with radiotherapy plus ipilimumab. The origin of the receptors is a human donor with non-small cell lung cancer who had a partial response to radiotherapy plus ipilimumab. CDR3s include the opening cysteine and the closing phenylalanine or tryptophan. Each record gives: D gene, clone size, V gene, J gene, CDR3 protein, CDR3 DNA. A D gene is named only where the DNA matches it firmly. The size entry is marked missing in some rows and otherwise reads once, few, many or a size class.

NA,NA,TRBV4-2,TRBJ2-2,CASQEDTGELFF,TGTGCCAGCCAGGAGGACACCGGGGAGCTGTTTTTT
NA,NA,TRBV5-6,TRBJ1-6,CASSQNNSPLHF,TGTGCCAGCAGCCAGAATAATTCACCCCTCCACTTT
TRBD1,NA,TRBV6-6,TRBJ1-2,CASSLGQGSYGYTF,TGTGCCAGCAGCCTCGGACAGGGTAGCTATGGCTACACCTTC
NA,few,TRBV19,TRBJ1-5,CASSIGRGTLNSNQPQHF,TGTGCCAGTAGTATAGGCAGGGGCACCTTAAATAGCAATCAGCCCCAGCATTTT
NA,NA,TRBV11-2,TRBJ1-1,CASSLRRSMDTEAFF,TGTGCCAGCAGCTTACGCAGGTCCATGGACACTGAAGCTTTCTTT
TRBD2,NA,TRBV10-3,TRBJ2-1,CAISERLAGVNEQFF,TGTGCCATCAGTGAAAGACTAGCGGGGGTCAATGAGCAGTTCTTC
TRBD2,NA,TRBV19,TRBJ2-1,CASATSGGAYNEQFF,TGTGCCAGTGCCACTAGCGGGGGGGCCTACAATGAGCAGTTCTTC
TRBD2,NA,TRBV5-1,TRBJ2-5,CASSLGQVAGGQETQYF,TGCGCCAGCAGCTTGGGCCAAGTAGCGGGAGGGCAAGAGACCCAGTACTTC
TRBD2,NA,TRBV7-3,TRBJ2-1,CASSVIAGPAGNEQFF,TGTGCCAGCAGCGTTATAGCGGGACCTGCCGGGAATGAGCAGTTCTTC
NA,NA,TRBV28,TRBJ1-5,CASSLVPPGPNQPQHF,TGTGCCAGCAGTTTAGTTCCCCCAGGGCCTAATCAGCCCCAGCATTTT
NA,once,TRBV19,TRBJ1-5,CASTLEGSGNQPQHF,TGTGCCAGTACCCTAGAAGGGAGTGGTAATCAGCCCCAGCATTTT
TRBD1,once,TRBV2,TRBJ1-5,CASSETLGQYYSNQPQHF,TGTGCCAGCAGTGAGACCTTGGGACAGTACTATAGCAATCAGCCCCAGCATTTT
TRBD1,once,TRBV4-1,TRBJ1-5,CASSPIPDRGIQPQHF,TGCGCCAGCAGCCCCATACCGGACAGGGGAATTCAGCCCCAGCATTTT
NA,NA,TRBV27,TRBJ1-5,CASSLAVFQPQHF,TGTGCCAGCAGTTTAGCAGTTTTTCAGCCCCAGCATTTT
TRBD2,NA,TRBV28,TRBJ2-7,CASSLLRGSSYEQYF,TGTGCCAGCAGTTTATTACGCGGGAGCTCCTACGAGCAGTACTTC
TRBD1,NA,TRBV10-3,TRBJ2-3,CAISEPGQGSDTQYF,TGTGCCATCAGTGAGCCCGGACAGGGTTCGGATACGCAGTATTTT
TRBD2,NA,TRBV5-4,TRBJ2-2,CASSSGLAGLTGELFF,TGTGCCAGCAGCTCCGGACTAGCGGGGCTCACCGGGGAGCTGTTTTTT